This T cell receptor (beta chain) came from a study of prognosis after radiotherapy for stage I lung cancer. The wider study: Concurrent therapy with stereotactic body radiotherapy was received by no patient.

Genomic DNA served as the source from which two-round multiplex PCR generated TCR beta CDR3 amplicons. During first-round PCR, primers specific to each TRBV and TRBJ gene were used. Each CDR3 protein gets one entry after TCRdb re-called the multiplex PCR reads with MiXCR. The sample contains some 24,000 distinct CDR3 sequences, 30% to 45% of which appear only once. This clonotype was counted ten times or more. V gave up 3 bases and J gave up 3 bases; unmatched junction bases: 8. The CDR3 spans 15 residues. Germline CDR1 and CDR2: DFQATT and SNEGSKA (reference sequence). Researchers took 4.5 to 6 milliliters of peripheral blood at each of two time points.

V is TRBV20-1 and J is TRBJ2-1; 7 bases are shared with TRBD1. The sequence derives from a donor over 45 with non-small cell lung cancer. Sample: PBMCs, taken before or after stereotactic body radiation therapy (not recorded which). CDR3 DNA: TGCAGTGCTAGGACGGACAGGTTTCTCTACAATGAGCAGTTCTTC. This codes for CSARTDRFLYNEQFF.